One TCR beta chain is described in this entry. These data are taken from a study of patients and donors after allogeneic stem cell transplantation. TCRdb re-derived calls from the RT-PCR reads in MiXCR, one entry per CDR3 protein. This table holds some 200,000 distinct CDR3 sequences, 35% to 50% found once. Sequenced input: blood, either unsorted or a sorted T cell fraction (not recorded which). This receptor was obtained from a human donor who was either an allogeneic HSCT recipient or a stem cell or donor lymphocyte infusion donor (not recorded which). It is not recorded whose cells these are; they may come from a transplant donor.

The CDR3 protein is CASSSNLGWSMNTEAFF. The CDR3 region has the DNA TGTGCCAGCAGCTCAAACTTGGGGTGGAGCATGAACACTGAAGCTTTCTTT. The chain couples TRBV5-6 to TRBJ1-1; D not certain. V was trimmed by 3 bases and J by 0 bases, leaving 18 bases between them. Germline V gives CDR1 SGHDT, CDR2 YYEEEE. The CDR3 is 17 amino acids.